This paragraph covers one T cell receptor (beta chain) sequence. What it binds is not known. After removal of 0 bases from V and 7 bases from J, the junction contained 0 bases not matched to a gene. The CDR3 length is 12 residues. Germline CDR1 SEHNR, CDR2 FQNEAQ (reference sequence). This sample was included in a study of T cell responses to AZD1222 COVID-19 vaccine. Study-level points and caveats: Donors skewed white British and female; clonal diversity was possibly underestimated.

The assay was immunoSEQ multiplex PCR, and TCRdb's table has in-frame clones only and misses some. Seen here are 75,000 to 95,000 clones, 85% observed once, and the top ten hold roughly 4.7%. The J gene is TRBJ2-7, the V gene TRBV7-9; 7 bases map to TRBD1. This specimen consisted of peripheral blood, obtained 28 days after the second AZD1222 dose. This clonotype was obtained from an adult who received the AZD1222 COVID-19 vaccine. CDR3 nucleotide sequence: TGTGCCAGCAGCTTAGCGGACAGGGAGCAGTACTTC. The encoded protein is CASSLADREQYF.